This is a list of T cell receptor beta chains from one sample in a study of blood T cell repertoires in COVID-19. Clones were read by immunoSEQ multiplex PCR, and TCRdb kept only the in-frame ones, dropping some. The table records a few hundred thousand clones, 70% to 90% of them present only once. Sequences were obtained from PBMCs or T cells enriched from blood (not recorded which). These receptors were collected from a woman aged 50 to 65 with acute COVID-19. Each CDR3 is given with its conserved first and last residue. D genes are given only for firm matches. For some rows the clone size is stated as once, few or many, or as a class when expanded; others skip it.

d_call clone_size j_call v_call cdr3_aa cdr3_nt
. . TRBJ2-7 TRBV9 CASSPREAGPSSYEQYF TGTGCCAGCAGCCCCCGCGAGGCGGGTCCTAGCTCCTACGAGCAGTACTTC
. . TRBJ2-5 TRBV24-1 CATSDLSGATQETQYF TGTGCCACCAGTGATTTAAGTGGGGCCACCCAAGAGACCCAGTACTTC
TRBD1 . TRBJ1-2 TRBV7-6 CASSLGQGDYGYTF TGTGCCAGCAGCTTAGGACAGGGGGACTATGGCTACACCTTC
. . TRBJ1-1 TRBV19 CASRTGNTEAFF TGTGCCAGTAGGACAGGGAACACTGAAGCTTTCTTT
TRBD1 . TRBJ1-6 TRBV10-3 CAISEGTENSPLHF TGTGCCATCAGTGAAGGGACAGAGAATTCACCCCTCCACTTT
. . TRBJ1-2 TRBV18 CASSPLPSSGPANYGYTF TGTGCCAGCTCACCGCTCCCCTCTTCAGGTCCCGCTAACTATGGCTACACCTTC
TRBD2 . TRBJ2-7 TRBV27 CATLVPLREITYEQYF TGTGCCACCCTGGTCCCGCTGCGGGAGATTACGTACGAGCAGTACTTC
TRBD1 . TRBJ2-3 TRBV4-1 CASSLTGEPSTDTQYF TGCGCCAGCAGCTTAACAGGGGAACCTAGCACAGATACGCAGTATTTT
TRBD1 . TRBJ1-2 TRBV4-2 CASSLGQPSYGYTF TGTGCCAGCAGTCTGGGACAGCCCTCCTATGGCTACACCTTC
TRBD2 . TRBJ2-7 TRBV6-2/TRBV6-3 CASSYSNKASGRHF TGTGCCAGCAGTTACTCGAATAAGGCTAGCGGGAGACACTTC
. once TRBJ1-3 TRBV30 CAWSEAAAGNTIYF TGTGCCTGGAGTGAAGCTGCAGCGGGGAACACCATATATTTT
. . TRBJ1-3 TRBV5-1 CASSLDARRVGNTIYF TGCGCCAGCAGCTTGGATGCGAGGCGGGTAGGAAACACCATATATTTT
. . TRBJ1-4 TRBV7-2 CASSLGRGYEKLFF TGTGCCAGCAGCTTGGGGAGGGGGTATGAAAAACTGTTTTTT
TRBD1 . TRBJ2-3 TRBV29-1 CSVSGQSTDTQYF TGCAGCGTATCGGGACAGAGCACAGATACGCAGTATTTT
. . TRBJ2-7 TRBV27 CASRSGTFVYEQYF TGTGCCAGCAGGAGCGGGACATTCGTTTACGAGCAGTACTTC
TRBD1 . TRBJ1-2 TRBV3-1/TRBV3-2 CASSQGGTGGIYGYTF TGTGCCAGCAGCCAAGGGGGGACAGGGGGGATCTATGGCTACACCTTC
. . TRBJ1-1 TRBV29-1 CSVTPVGATTEAFF TGCAGCGTTACCCCCGTGGGGGCGACCACTGAAGCTTTCTTT
. once TRBJ1-2 TRBV19 CASSILDLGARGYTF TGTGCCAGTAGTATACTGGATCTGGGGGCGAGGGGCTACACCTTC
TRBD1 . TRBJ2-7 TRBV5-4 CASRRTGAYEQYF TGTGCCAGCAGGCGGACAGGAGCCTACGAGCAGTACTTC
TRBD1 . TRBJ1-1 TRBV7-3 CASSPQGAYTEAFF TGTGCCAGCAGCCCCCAGGGGGCTTACACTGAAGCTTTCTTT